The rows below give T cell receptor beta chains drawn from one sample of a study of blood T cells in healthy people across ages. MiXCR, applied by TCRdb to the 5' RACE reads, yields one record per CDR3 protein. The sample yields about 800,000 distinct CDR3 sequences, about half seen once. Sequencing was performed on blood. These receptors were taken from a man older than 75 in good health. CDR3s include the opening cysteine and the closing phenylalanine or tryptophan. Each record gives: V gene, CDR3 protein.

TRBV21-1 CASSSRLAGGGYTQYF
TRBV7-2 CASSFGLAGTETQYF
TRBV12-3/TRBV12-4 CASSSGFSYNEQFF
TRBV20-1 CSARDPRADSSYNEQFF
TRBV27 CASSQSSGVQTDTQYF
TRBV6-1 CASSDQLAGELIDEQFF
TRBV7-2 CASSLISGSSSYNSPLHF
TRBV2 CASTDLAVLSYEQYF
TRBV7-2 CASSLNGRLAGAQRQYF
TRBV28 CASSLENSYNEQFF
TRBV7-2 CASSSSATNEQFF
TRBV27 CASSLSGPVPDTQYF
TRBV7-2 CASSLGPDRDYSEQYF
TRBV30 CAWSRGFTDTQYF
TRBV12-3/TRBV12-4 CASSLVGDYKEQFF